A single T cell receptor beta chain is shown here with its context. Its specificity is unknown. The data are from a study of a mutant IDH1 vaccine in newly diagnosed glioma. Whole-study context: The therapy given earlier, which was standard therapy, consisted of radiotherapy, temozolomide, or both, and most of the patients received both.

Regarding time point: week 35, safety follow-up. Topical imiquimod accompanied each vaccine dose, which consisted of 300 ug of mutant IDH1 20-mer peptide. The CDR3 has 17 residues. CDR1 is MDHEN and CDR2 is SYDVKM in the germline V gene. V trimming: 5 bases; J trimming: 6 bases; junction bases outside the gene matches: 15. Here immunoSEQ multiplex PCR was the method, and the copy in TCRdb shows in-frame clones only, minus some. The sample records over 40,000 clones, approximately 81% being singletons. Sequences were derived from PBMCs, sampled from a glioma patient whose treatment included an IDH1 peptide vaccine. This chain connects TRBV28 to TRBJ2-3; TRBD2 aligns across 9 bases. The source is a woman aged 35 to 49 with glioma. Some clones in this sample may be carry-over from other donors' samples. CDR3 sequence (DNA): TGTGCCAGCAGTGGGGGGGCGGCTAGCGGGAAGGCCGATACGCAGTATTTT. Its translation: CASSGGAASGKADTQYF.